This T cell receptor beta chain comes out of a study of CD8+ T cells in alopecia areata. Germline V CDR1 and CDR2: SGHAT, FQNNGV. CDR3 length equals 16 residues. V dropped 1 base and J dropped 3 bases, with 16 bases sitting between them. RNA was isolated and reverse transcribed to cDNA, the sequencing template. The protocol was immunoSEQ multiplex PCR, while the TCRdb copy is restricted to in-frame clones and leaves out a portion. The sample has 50,000 to 70,000 clones; about 40% are singletons. The chain uses TRBV11-2 and TRBJ2-7, with D perhaps given as TRBD1 or TRBD2 (6 bases each). Sequencing was carried out using NKG2D-low CD8+ T cells sorted from blood. This receptor was obtained from a human donor with alopecia areata. The CDR3 DNA sequence: TGTGCCAGCAGCTTAGCGGTAGGGGGGATGAACTACGAGCAGTACTTC. The encoded protein is CASSLAVGGMNYEQYF. The whole variable domain, filled in from reference TRBV11-2 and TRBJ2-7, reads EAGVAQSPRYKIIEKRQSVAFWCNPISGHATLYWYQQILGQGPKLLIQFQNNGVVDDSQLPKDRFSAERLKGVDSTLKIQPAKLEDSAVYLCASSLAVGGMNYEQYFGPGTRLTVT.